This T cell receptor (beta chain) was captured by sequencing in a study of chemoradiotherapy in HPV16-positive cancers (dated by TCRdb to between 2021 and 2022). Notes on the research overall: Candidate HPV-specific T-cell clones and common TCR motifs were defined by functional T-cell assays performed on cells from two HPV16-positive patients. The candidate HPV-specific TCRs and motifs were subsequently tracked in TCR repertoires obtained from 90 or so patients with HPV-related cancers. The study asked whether T-cell immunity against the HPV oncoproteins E6 and E7 changes during chemoradiotherapy and whether it affects survival.

The research as a whole found: Expansion of candidate HPV-specific clones and E7-related TCR motifs was observed in the tumor microenvironment during treatment, whereas no such expansion was observed for non-HPV-specific T cells. Improved recurrence-free survival in HPV16-positive patients was associated with expansion of HPV-responsive T cells during chemoradiotherapy. The survival association was reported for HPV16-positive patients, and the functional definition of HPV-specific T cells was derived from only a couple of HPV16-positive patients.

Repertoires were sampled repeatedly over the course of chemoradiotherapy, so clonal expansion could be followed in the tumor microenvironment. Looking up the germline V gene yields CDR1 SGHRS and CDR2 YFSETQ. Spanning cysteine to phenylalanine, the CDR3 consists of 15 amino acids. Kept here is only the CDR3 DNA, which spans 45 bases and is read in frame from base 1. V loses 4 bases, J loses 4 bases, and the germline ends lie 17 bases apart. A word on this clone: Its antigen target is currently unknown. Base qualities are not at hand, and no much larger clone is one base apart.

The library was obtained by the immunoSEQ multiplex PCR assay. TCRdb retrieved this table from immuneACCESS and kept in-frame rearrangements only. Not all clones are present; in checked studies, unresolved V genes account for under half, and no reason is known for the remainder. The sample contains over a thousand clones, 85% to 90% of them found a single time. Jointly, the top ten make up 5.5% to 7% of the sample. The starting material was tumor tissue, obtained from a patient who underwent chemoradiotherapy. The clonotype comes from a human donor with HPV-associated anogenital cancer. Recombination linked TRBV5-1 to TRBJ1-2; a confident D gene designation cannot be given. The DNA reads as follows: TGCGCCAGCAGCCAGGACCCGGGCCTGACCTATGGCTACACCTTC. This sequence encodes CASSQDPGLTYGYTF.